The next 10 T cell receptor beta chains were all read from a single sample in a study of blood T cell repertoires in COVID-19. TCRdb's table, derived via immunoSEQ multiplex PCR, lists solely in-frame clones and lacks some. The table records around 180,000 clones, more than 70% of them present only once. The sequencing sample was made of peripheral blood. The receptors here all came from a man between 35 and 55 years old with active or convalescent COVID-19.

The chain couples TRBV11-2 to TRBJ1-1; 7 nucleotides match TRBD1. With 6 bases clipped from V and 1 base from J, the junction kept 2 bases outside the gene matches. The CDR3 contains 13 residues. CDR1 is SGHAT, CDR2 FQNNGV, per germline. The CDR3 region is CASSGQANTEAFF. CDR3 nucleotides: TGTGCCAGCAGTGGACAGGCGAACACTGAAGCTTTCTTT.

DNA of the CDR3: TGTGCCAGCAGCCTCCCGGGGGGGGACTACAACACAGATACGCAGTATTTT. Its translation: CASSLPGGDYNTDTQYF. V and J are TRBV7-3 and TRBJ2-3; the match to TRBD2 covers 8 bases. The CDR3 is 17 amino acids. CDR1 SGHTA and CDR2 FQGTGA come from the germline V gene. Trimming cost V 5 bases and J 2 bases; bases outside gene matches: 12.

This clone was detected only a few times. CDR3 sequence: CASSGQEEIGEQYF. The CDR3 bases are TGTGCCAGCAGTGGACAGGAGGAGATCGGCGAGCAGTACTTC. This sequence joins TRBV28 and TRBJ2-7; 7 nucleotides line up with TRBD1. V shed 5 bases, J shed 6 bases, and the junction held 10 bases outside the gene matches. Germline V CDR1 and CDR2: MDHEN, SYDVKM. CDR3 length equals 14 residues.

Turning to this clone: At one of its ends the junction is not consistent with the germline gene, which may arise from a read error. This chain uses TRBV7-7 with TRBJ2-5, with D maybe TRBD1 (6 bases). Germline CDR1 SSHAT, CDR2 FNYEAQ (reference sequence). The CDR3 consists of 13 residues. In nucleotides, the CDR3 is TGTGCTAGCAGCTCAGACAGGCAAGAGACCCAGTACTTC. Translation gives CASSSDRQETQYF.

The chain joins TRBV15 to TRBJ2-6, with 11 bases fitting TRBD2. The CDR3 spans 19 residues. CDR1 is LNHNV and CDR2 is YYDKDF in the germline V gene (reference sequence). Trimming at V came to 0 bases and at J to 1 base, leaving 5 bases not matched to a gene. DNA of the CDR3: TGTGCCACCAGCAGAGATATGTCTAGCGGGGGGTCTGGGGCCAACGTCCTGACTTTC. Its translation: CATSRDMSSGGSGANVLTF.

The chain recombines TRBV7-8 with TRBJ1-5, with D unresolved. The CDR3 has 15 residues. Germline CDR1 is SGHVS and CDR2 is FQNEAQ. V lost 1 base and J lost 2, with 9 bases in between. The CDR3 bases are TGTGCCAGCAGCTTAGTCAGAAGCGGCAATCAGCCCCAGCATTTT. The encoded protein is CASSLVRSGNQPQHF.

The CDR3 sequence: CAWARGIGGQGYEQYF. CDR3 DNA sequence: TGTGCCTGGGCAAGGGGGATCGGGGGACAGGGGTACGAGCAGTACTTC. The chain joins TRBV30 to TRBJ2-7, with 10 positions matching TRBD1. V dropped 5 bases and J dropped 4; count of bases not matched to a gene: 14. The CDR3 extends over 16 amino acids. The germline gives CDR1 GTSNPN, CDR2 SVGIG (reference sequence).

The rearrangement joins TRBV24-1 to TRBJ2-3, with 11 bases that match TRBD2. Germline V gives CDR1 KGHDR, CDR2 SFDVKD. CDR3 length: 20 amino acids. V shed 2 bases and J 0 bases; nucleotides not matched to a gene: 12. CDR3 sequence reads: CATSDSRLAGSKSSTDTQYF. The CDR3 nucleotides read TGTGCCACCAGTGATTCGAGACTAGCGGGGAGTAAATCTAGCACAGATACGCAGTATTTT.

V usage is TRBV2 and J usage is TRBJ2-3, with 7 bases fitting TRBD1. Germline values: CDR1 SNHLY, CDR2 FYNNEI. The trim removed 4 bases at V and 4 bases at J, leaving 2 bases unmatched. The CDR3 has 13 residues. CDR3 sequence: CASSGQGADTQYF. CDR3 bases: TGTGCCAGCAGTGGACAGGGAGCAGATACGCAGTATTTT.

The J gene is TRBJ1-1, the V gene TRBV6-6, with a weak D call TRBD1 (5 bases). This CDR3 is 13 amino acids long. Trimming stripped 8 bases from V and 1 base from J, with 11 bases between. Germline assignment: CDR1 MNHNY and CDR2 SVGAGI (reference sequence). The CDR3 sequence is CASLRQTNTEAFF. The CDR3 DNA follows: TGTGCCAGCCTCCGACAGACGAACACTGAAGCTTTCTTT.